This T cell receptor beta chain derives from a study of T cell responses to AZD1222 COVID-19 vaccine. Study-level points and caveats: Scientists sampled the repertoires only once the peak T cell response had passed. With dominance at 160-218 and 743-854, vaccine-associated CD4 TCRs spanned spike.

Sequenced by immunoSEQ multiplex PCR; TCRdb stores in-frame clones only, minus some. The sample gives some 150,000 clones, 85% to 90% of which show up once; around 5% is in the top ten. CDR1 and CDR2 (germline): SSHAT, FNYEAQ (reference sequence). The CDR3 has 14 amino acids. Regarding this clone: The target antigen is unknown. At one end, the junction sequence differs from germline, possibly due to a read error.

The source of this sequence is an adult who received the AZD1222 COVID-19 vaccine. This chain uses TRBV7-7 with TRBJ2-7, with a weak D call TRBD2 (6 bases). The source material was peripheral blood, sampled 28 days after the second AZD1222 dose. This chain's CDR3 is CASSPDGGVYEQYF. CDR3 bases: TGTGCTAGCAGCCCCGACGGAGGGGTATACGAGCAGTACTTC.